The 15 T cell receptor beta chains given below trace back to one sample, sequenced in a study of blood T cell repertoires in COVID-19. Generated by immunoSEQ multiplex PCR, the TCRdb table keeps only in-frame clones and is missing some. The sample lists 35,000 to 45,000 clones; approximately 86% were seen once. The specimen sequenced was peripheral blood. These receptors came from a woman aged 80 or over with acute or convalescent COVID-19.

This clone has more than one count but fewer than ten. The chain uses TRBV7-9 and TRBJ1-6; D gene unclear. Germline values: CDR1 SEHNR, CDR2 FQNEAQ (reference sequence). V lost 3 bases and J lost 5, with 8 bases in between. The CDR3 sequence is 14 residues long. The CDR3 is CASSFGTHNSPLHF. The CDR3 DNA sequence: TGTGCCAGCAGCTTTGGCACCCATAATTCACCCCTCCACTTT.

The chain employs TRBV7-9 and TRBJ2-7, with D maybe TRBD2 (5 bases). The germline V gene encodes CDR1 SEHNR and CDR2 FQNEAQ (reference sequence). The CDR3 covers 13 residues. V was pared by 2 bases and J by 3 bases, with 8 bases between. DNA of the CDR3: TGTGCCAGCAGCTTAACTAGAGACTACGAGCAGTACTTC. Amino acid sequence: CASSLTRDYEQYF.

The gene calls are TRBV25-1 and TRBJ2-1, with 12 positions matching TRBD2. CDR3 length: 14 amino acids. The V gene's germline CDR1 is MGHDK and CDR2 SYGVNS. V was clipped by 6 bases and J by 8 bases; unmatched bases: 5. CDR3: CASSWTSGTDEQFF. In DNA, the CDR3 is TGTGCCAGCAGCTGGACTAGCGGGACGGATGAGCAGTTCTTC. The variable domain in full, with the rest retrieved from reference TRBV25-1 and TRBJ2-1, is EADIYQTPRYLVIGTGKKITLECSQTMGHDKMYWYQQDPGMELHLIHYSYGVNSTEKGDLSSESTVSRIRTEHFPLTLESARPSHTSQYLCASSWTSGTDEQFFGPGTRLTVL.

V usage is TRBV6-5 and J usage is TRBJ2-2, with 7 bases matching TRBD2. Germline V gene sequence: CDR1 MNHEY, CDR2 SVGAGI. J lost 0 bases, V lost 7 bases, and 2 bases had no gene match. This CDR3 has 14 amino acids. The CDR3 region is CASTGGSNTGELFF. The CDR3 DNA is TGTGCCAGCACGGGGGGATCGAACACCGGGGAGCTGTTTTTT.

The chain employs TRBV7-8 and TRBJ1-1; D might be TRBD1 (5 bases). The CDR3 spans 14 residues. The V end lost 3 bases, the J end lost 4 bases, and 12 bases lay between the germline ends. Germline V gene data show CDR1 as SGHVS and CDR2 as FQNEAQ. This CDR3 is CASSFGQGGTEAFF. The CDR3 region has the DNA TGTGCCAGCAGCTTTGGGCAGGGAGGCACTGAAGCTTTCTTT.

The chain joins TRBV18 to TRBJ1-1, with TRBD1 matching over 7 bases. The V gene end was trimmed by 6 bases and the J gene end by 4 bases; junction bases not matched to a gene: 14. This CDR3 has 16 amino acids. In germline, CDR1 is KGHSH, CDR2 LQKENI. CDR3 loop: CASSLKQGNEGTEAFF. DNA of the CDR3: TGTGCCAGCTCCCTAAAACAGGGGAATGAGGGCACTGAAGCTTTCTTT.

This chain connects TRBV14 to TRBJ2-1, with TRBD2 matching over 11 bases. Germline CDR1 is SGHDN and CDR2 is FVKESK. The CDR3 loop spans 14 amino acids. The ends lost 0 bases at V and 15 bases at J; junction bases unmatched: 7. The DNA for the CDR3 is TGTGCCAGCAGCCAAGACCCACTAGCGGGAGTTCGGTTCTTC. This translates into CASSQDPLAGVRFF. Full variable domain (rest looked up from reference TRBV14 and TRBJ2-1): EAGVTQFPSHSVIEKGQTVTLRCDPISGHDNLYWYRRVMGKEIKFLLHFVKESKQDESGMPNNRFLAERTGGTYSTLKVQPAELEDSGVYFCASSQDPLAGVRFFGPGTRLTVL.

The rearrangement links TRBV29-1 to TRBJ1-1; D not certain. The germline gives CDR1 SQVTM, CDR2 ANQGSEA. Trimming removed 0 bases from V and 0 bases from J, with 11 bases in between. The CDR3 is 15 residues long. The CDR3 DNA reads as TGCAGCGTTGAAGATCGGGAGCAAATGAACACTGAAGCTTTCTTT. This gives the protein CSVEDREQMNTEAFF.

V and J are TRBV7-2 and TRBJ2-3; 9 bases agree with TRBD2. CDR1 is SGHTA and CDR2 is FQGNSA in the germline V gene. Trimming took 2 bases from V and 3 from J; bases not matched to a gene: 3. The CDR3 totals 15 residues. The CDR3 nucleotides are TGTGCCAGCAGCTTACCTAGCGGGGCTACAGATACGCAGTATTTT. It codes for CASSLPSGATDTQYF.

This clone was observed a single time. The CDR3 protein is CASSRTGDYGYTF. The CDR3 DNA sequence: TGTGCCAGCAGTCGGACAGGGGACTATGGCTACACCTTC. This rearrangement joins TRBV2 to TRBJ1-2; 9 bases fit TRBD1. The CDR3 is 13 residues long. Germline CDR1 SNHLY, CDR2 FYNNEI. Trimming cost V 5 bases and J 3 bases; bases outside gene matches: 1.

The V gene is TRBV7-9, the J gene TRBJ2-2; no clear D gene. This CDR3 region has 15 residues. Germline V gene sequence: CDR1 SEHNR, CDR2 FQNEAQ (reference sequence). Trimming pared 1 base from V and 1 base from J, leaving 7 bases between. Written as DNA, the CDR3 is TGTGCCAGCAGCTTAGATGCCGGGAACACCGGGGAGCTGTTTTTT. Protein sequence: CASSLDAGNTGELFF.

This clone was observed a single time. The chain carries TRBV5-5 and TRBJ1-4; TRBD1 agrees at 9 bases. CDR1 is SGHKS and CDR2 is YYEKEE in the germline V gene (reference sequence). CDR3 length: 17 residues. Trimming removed 4 bases from V and 8 bases from J; junction bases left unmatched: 15. CDR3 protein: CASSGDNTGGLGEKLFF. DNA for the CDR3: TGTGCCAGCAGCGGAGATAATACAGGGGGCCTAGGCGAAAAACTGTTTTTT.

This sequence joins TRBV12-3 or TRBV12-4 and TRBJ1-1, with 8 bases identical to TRBD1. The V segment lost 4 bases and the J segment 6 bases; nucleotides outside the gene matches: 4. The CDR3 loop spans 13 amino acids. The CDR3 DNA sequence: TGTGCCAGCAGTTCCGCGGACAGGGCTGAAGCTTTCTTT. Amino acid sequence: CASSSADRAEAFF.

CDR3 region: CASSPIRLAGFYEQYF. In DNA, the CDR3 is TGTGCCAGCAGCCCGATTCGACTAGCGGGATTCTACGAGCAGTACTTC. V and J are TRBV7-9 and TRBJ2-7, with 11 bases fitting TRBD2. V shed 5 bases, J shed 3 bases, and the junction held 9 bases outside the gene matches. The length of the CDR3 is 16 residues. Germline values: CDR1 SEHNR, CDR2 FQNEAQ (reference sequence).

This sequence joins TRBV6-5 and TRBJ2-7; 9 nucleotides match TRBD2. Germline trimming cut 8 bases from V and 4 bases from J; bases unmatched to any gene: 9. CDR3 length: 14 amino acids. Germline V gene lookup returns CDR1 MNHEY and CDR2 SVGAGI. CDR3 protein: CASYGGRALYEQYF. DNA of the CDR3: TGTGCCAGCTACGGCGGGAGGGCCCTGTACGAGCAGTACTTC.